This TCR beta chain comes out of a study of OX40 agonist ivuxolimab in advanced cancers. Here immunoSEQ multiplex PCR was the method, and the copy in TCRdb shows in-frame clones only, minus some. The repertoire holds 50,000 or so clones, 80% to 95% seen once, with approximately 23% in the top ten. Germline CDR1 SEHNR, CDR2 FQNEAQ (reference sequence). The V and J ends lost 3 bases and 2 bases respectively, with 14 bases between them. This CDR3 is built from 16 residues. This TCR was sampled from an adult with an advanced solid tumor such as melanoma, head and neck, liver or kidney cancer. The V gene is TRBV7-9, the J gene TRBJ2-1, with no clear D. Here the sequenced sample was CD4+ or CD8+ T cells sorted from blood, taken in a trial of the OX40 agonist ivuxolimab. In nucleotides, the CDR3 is TGTGCCAGCAGCTTCCGTCGACGCCCTACCTACAATGAGCAGTTCTTC. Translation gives CASSFRRRPTYNEQFF.